This note documents a single T cell receptor (beta chain) sequence. This clone's antigen is unknown. No quality values exist for individual bases; no much larger clone is one base distant. Sample time point, as interpreted from the label and publication: more than 3 weeks on oral tofacitinib. The treatment or condition tag for this specimen amounts to: oral pan-JAK inhibitor, 5-10 mg twice daily. Lesional scalp punch biopsies and peripheral blood were obtained from alopecia areata patients. PBMCs were separated by density centrifugation and stained for CD3, CD4 and CD8, after which CD4+ and CD8+ T cells were sorted on a FACSAria. The data stem from a study of CD8+ T cells in alopecia areata (dated by TCRdb to 2017 to 2018). Regarding the study in general: Treated patients were enrolled in an open-label pilot trial of oral tofacitinib at 5 to 10 mg twice daily for moderate-to-severe alopecia areata. Tofacitinib was administered for 6 to 18 months, and 6 months of follow-up off drug were then conducted to assess delayed response and recurrence. In treated patients, disease severity was measured using the SALT score, which gives the percentage of scalp surface area affected. To study T cell clonal expansion in alopecia areata, the researchers applied high-throughput TCRbeta sequencing to both the C3H/HeJ mouse model and human patients. In humans, TCRbeta sequencing was performed on scalp tissue and on sorted CD4+ and CD8+ peripheral blood T cells from healthy controls and from patients with patchy or totalis/universalis alopecia areata. Tofacitinib-treated patients had biopsies at baseline and at 4 and 24 weeks of treatment, with a later scalp biopsy in several patients. Scalp clonality was compared across normal scalp (n=4), patchy alopecia areata scalp (n=8), and alopecia totalis/universalis scalp (n=8). RNA came from the PAXgene miRNA kit for fixed scalp, the miRNeasy kit for PBMCs, and the RNeasy kit for mouse skin. TCRbeta CDR3 regions were amplified by immunoSEQ multiplex PCR with 35 Vbeta forward and 13 Jbeta reverse primers.

The library was produced with the immunoSEQ multiplex PCR assay. RNA was extracted from all samples and reverse transcribed into cDNA as template for TCR sequencing. SuperScript III was used to make first-strand cDNA, primed with a 2:1 mix of oligo-dT and random hexamers. A synthetic immune receptor repertoire was used to assess amplification bias, and residual bias was removed computationally. The authors processed their data as follows. Raw reads were preprocessed for error removal, and CDR3 was defined according to IMGT conventions as running from the conserved cysteine to phenylalanine. Clonality was computed by normalizing Shannon entropy by log2 of the number of productive unique TCRs and subtracting the result from 1. Whether scalp clones were CD4 or CD8 was inferred by matching scalp TCRbeta sequences against CD4 and CD8 repertoires sorted from blood. Sourced from immuneACCESS, this table was stored by TCRdb with only in-frame sequences that have V and J called. A share of the clones is absent; for the studies checked, an unresolved V gene accounts for under half, and the remainder has no known explanation. V, J and clone size reflect that table, while D and trimming were determined from the DNA. This sample has some 200,000 clones in its table, and more than 45% of those were observed once. The ten largest clones capture roughly 1.5% of the sample.

Findings and caveats that apply to the study as a whole: Many expanded lesional clones persisted in scalp and blood during tofacitinib treatment, which may partly explain relapse after stopping treatment. Unlike mouse skin, where gammadelta T cells dominate, normal human skin contains resident alphabeta T cells that get sequenced too, which complicates analysis of the scalp TCR repertoire. Scalp clonality and the number of expanded CD8+ clones among the top 100 scalp clones were significantly decreased by tofacitinib. The treated cohort was small, with a single nonresponder, so links between baseline CD8+ expansion and response need larger studies. Compared with mice, TCR sequences shared between patients were less clear, possibly partly because of HLA diversity across the patient population. Compared with normal scalp, lesional scalp, particularly in alopecia totalis/universalis, had higher clonality and more expanded CD8+ clones, which suggests antigenic drive.

The CDR3 numbers 12 residues from cysteine through phenylalanine. Of the read, only the CDR3 DNA is kept; its 36 bases are in frame from base 1. Via the germline V gene, CDR1 is SGHRS and CDR2 YFSETQ. Cut back by 4 bases and 7 bases, the V and J ends lie 6 bases apart. The source of this sequence is a human donor with alopecia areata. The chain is made from TRBV5-1 and TRBJ1-6; TRBD1 is possibly the D segment (5 matching bases). The sequences come from CD4+ T cells sorted from blood, collected at week 4, from a patient treated with tofacitinib. DNA sequence: TGCGCCAGCAGCCGGGGCAATTCACCCCTCCACTTT. The resulting protein is CASSRGNSPLHF.